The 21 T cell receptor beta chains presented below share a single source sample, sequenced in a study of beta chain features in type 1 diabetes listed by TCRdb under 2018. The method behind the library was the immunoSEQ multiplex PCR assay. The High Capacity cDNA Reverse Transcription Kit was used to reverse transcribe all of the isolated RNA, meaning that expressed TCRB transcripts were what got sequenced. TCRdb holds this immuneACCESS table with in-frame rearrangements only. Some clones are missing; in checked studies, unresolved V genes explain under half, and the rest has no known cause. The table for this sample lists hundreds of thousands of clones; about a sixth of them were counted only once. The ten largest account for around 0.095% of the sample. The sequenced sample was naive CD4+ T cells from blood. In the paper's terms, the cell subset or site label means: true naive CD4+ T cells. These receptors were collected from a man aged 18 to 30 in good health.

Here the CDR3 reads CASSLPWVPYFF. For the CDR3, the DNA is TGTGCCAGCAGCCTACCCTGGGTGCCCTATTTCTTC. The rearrangement joins TRBV7-2 to TRBJ2-1; D is uncertain. This CDR3 spans 12 amino acids. From germline, CDR1 is SGHTA and CDR2 FQGNSA. The V gene lost 5 bases and the J gene lost 16 bases, with 18 bases spanning the gap.

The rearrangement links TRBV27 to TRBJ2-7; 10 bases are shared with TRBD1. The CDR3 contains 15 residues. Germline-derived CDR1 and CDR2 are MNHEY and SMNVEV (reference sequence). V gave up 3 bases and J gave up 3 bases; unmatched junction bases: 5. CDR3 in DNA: TGTGCCAGCAGTTTCGGGGGACAGGGGAACTACGAGCAGTACTTC. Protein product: CASSFGGQGNYEQYF.

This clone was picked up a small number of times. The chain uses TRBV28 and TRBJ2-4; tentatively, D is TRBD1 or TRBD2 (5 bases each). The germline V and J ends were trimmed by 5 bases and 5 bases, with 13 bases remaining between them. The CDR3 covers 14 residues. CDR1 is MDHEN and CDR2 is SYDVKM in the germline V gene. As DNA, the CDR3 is TGTGCCAGCAGTAAGGACTTGGGGGAAAACATTCAGTACTTC. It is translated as CASSKDLGENIQYF. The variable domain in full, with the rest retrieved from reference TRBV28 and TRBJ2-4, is DVKVTQSSRYLVKRTGEKVFLECVQDMDHENMFWYRQDPGLGLRLIYFSYDVKMKEKGDIPEGYSVSREKKERFSLILESASTNQTSMYLCASSKDLGENIQYFGAGTRLSVL.

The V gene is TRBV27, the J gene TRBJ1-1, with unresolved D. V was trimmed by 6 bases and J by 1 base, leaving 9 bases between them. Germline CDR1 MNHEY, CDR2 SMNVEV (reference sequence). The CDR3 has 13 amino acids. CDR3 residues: CASSYPGNTEAFF. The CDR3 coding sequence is TGTGCCAGCAGCTACCCAGGGAACACTGAAGCTTTCTTT.

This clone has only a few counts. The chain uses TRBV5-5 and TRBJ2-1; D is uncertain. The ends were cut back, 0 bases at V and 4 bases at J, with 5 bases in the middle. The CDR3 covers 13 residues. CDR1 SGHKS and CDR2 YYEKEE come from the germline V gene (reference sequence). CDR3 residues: CASSLDPYNEQFF. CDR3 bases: TGTGCCAGCAGCTTGGACCCTTACAATGAGCAGTTCTTC.

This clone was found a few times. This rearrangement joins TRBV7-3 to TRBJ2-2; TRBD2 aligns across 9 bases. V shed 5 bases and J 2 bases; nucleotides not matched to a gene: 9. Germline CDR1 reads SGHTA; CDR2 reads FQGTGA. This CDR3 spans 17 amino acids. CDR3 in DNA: TGTGCCAGCAGCCACGGCGGTAGCGGGAGCAACACCGGGGAGCTGTTTTTT. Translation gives CASSHGGSGSNTGELFF.

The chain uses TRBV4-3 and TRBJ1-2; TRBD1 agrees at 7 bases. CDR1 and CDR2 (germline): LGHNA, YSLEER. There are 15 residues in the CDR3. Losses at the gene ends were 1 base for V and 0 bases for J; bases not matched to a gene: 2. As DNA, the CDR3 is TGCGCCAGCAGCCAAGGGACAGGAGCTAACTATGGCTACACCTTC. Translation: CASSQGTGANYGYTF.

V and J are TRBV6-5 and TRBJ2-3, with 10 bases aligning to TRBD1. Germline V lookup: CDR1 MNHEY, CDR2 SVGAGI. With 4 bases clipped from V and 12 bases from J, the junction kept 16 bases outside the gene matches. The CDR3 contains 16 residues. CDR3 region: CASSSFSPGQGTGQYF. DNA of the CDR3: TGTGCCAGCAGTTCCTTCTCGCCGGGACAGGGGACAGGACAGTATTTT.

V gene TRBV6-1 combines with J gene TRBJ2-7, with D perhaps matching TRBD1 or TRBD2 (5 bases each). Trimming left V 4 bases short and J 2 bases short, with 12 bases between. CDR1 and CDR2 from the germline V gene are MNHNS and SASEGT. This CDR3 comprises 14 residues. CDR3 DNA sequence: TGTGCCAGCAGTGTGGTCATGGGGGCCTACGAGCAGTACTTC. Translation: CASSVVMGAYEQYF.

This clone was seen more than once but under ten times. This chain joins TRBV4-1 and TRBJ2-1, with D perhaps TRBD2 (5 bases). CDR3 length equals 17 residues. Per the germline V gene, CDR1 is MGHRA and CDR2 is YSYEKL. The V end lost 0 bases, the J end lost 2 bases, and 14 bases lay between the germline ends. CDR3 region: CASSQDRRGRPYNEQFF. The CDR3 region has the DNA TGCGCCAGCAGCCAAGATCGTCGAGGGCGACCCTACAATGAGCAGTTCTTC.

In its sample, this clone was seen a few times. Here the CDR3 DNA reads TGTGCCAGCAGCTTAGCCGGGACAGGGGGCATCGTGCAGTACTTC. It specifies CASSLAGTGGIVQYF. The chain recombines TRBV7-9 with TRBJ2-7; 12 nucleotides line up with TRBD1. V trimming: 0 bases; J trimming: 9 bases; junction bases outside the gene matches: 6. CDR3 length: 15 residues. The germline CDR1 and CDR2 sequences are SEHNR and FQNEAQ (reference sequence).

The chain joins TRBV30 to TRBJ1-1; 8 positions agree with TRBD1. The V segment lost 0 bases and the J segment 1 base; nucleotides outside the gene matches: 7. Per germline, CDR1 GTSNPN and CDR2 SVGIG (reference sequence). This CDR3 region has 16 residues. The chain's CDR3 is CAWSVGQGGANTEAFF. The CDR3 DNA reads TGTGCCTGGAGTGTAGGACAGGGAGGCGCGAACACTGAAGCTTTCTTT.

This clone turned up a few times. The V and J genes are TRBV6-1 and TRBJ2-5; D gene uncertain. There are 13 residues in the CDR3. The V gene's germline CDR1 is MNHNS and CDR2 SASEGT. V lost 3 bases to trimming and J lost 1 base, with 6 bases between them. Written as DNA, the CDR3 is TGTGCCAGCAGTGACACAGCCCAAGAGACCCAGTACTTC. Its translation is CASSDTAQETQYF.

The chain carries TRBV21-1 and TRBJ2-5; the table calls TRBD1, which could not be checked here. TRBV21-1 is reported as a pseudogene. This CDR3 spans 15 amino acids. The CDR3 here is CASSKTTGERETQYF. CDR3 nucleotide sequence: TGTGCCAGCAGCAAAACGACAGGGGAAAGGGAGACCCAGTACTTC.

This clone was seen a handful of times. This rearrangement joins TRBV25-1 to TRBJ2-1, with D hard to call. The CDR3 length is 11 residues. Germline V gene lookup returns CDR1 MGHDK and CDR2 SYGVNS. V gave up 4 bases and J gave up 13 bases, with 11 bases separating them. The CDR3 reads CASSASTLQFF. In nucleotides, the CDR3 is TGTGCCAGCAGTGCGAGTACTCTCCAGTTCTTC.

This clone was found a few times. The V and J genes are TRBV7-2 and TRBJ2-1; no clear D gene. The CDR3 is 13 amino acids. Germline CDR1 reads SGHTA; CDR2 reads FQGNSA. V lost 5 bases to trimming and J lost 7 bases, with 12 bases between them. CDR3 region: CASSTRTENEQFF. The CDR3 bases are TGTGCCAGCAGCACCCGGACGGAGAATGAGCAGTTCTTC.

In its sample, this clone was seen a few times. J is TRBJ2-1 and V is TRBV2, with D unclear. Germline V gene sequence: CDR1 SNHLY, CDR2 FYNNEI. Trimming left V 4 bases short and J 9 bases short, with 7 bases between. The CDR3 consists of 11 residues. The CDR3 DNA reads TGTGCCAGCAGTGTACCCGGTGAGCAGTTCTTC. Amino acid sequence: CASSVPGEQFF.

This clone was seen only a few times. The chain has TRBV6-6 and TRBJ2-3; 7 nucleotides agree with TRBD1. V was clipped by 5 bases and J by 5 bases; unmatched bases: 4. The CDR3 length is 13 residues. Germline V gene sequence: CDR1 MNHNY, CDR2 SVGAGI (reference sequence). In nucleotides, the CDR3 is TGTGCCAGCAGTCGCTCAGGGGGAGATACGCAGTATTTT. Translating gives CASSRSGGDTQYF.

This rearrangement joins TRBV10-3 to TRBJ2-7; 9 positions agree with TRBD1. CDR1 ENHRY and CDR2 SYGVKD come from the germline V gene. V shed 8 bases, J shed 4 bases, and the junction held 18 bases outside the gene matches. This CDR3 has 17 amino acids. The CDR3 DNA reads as TGTGCCATCTCTCCTATAATCGGGACAGGGCTCATGTACGAGCAGTACTTC. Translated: CAISPIIGTGLMYEQYF.

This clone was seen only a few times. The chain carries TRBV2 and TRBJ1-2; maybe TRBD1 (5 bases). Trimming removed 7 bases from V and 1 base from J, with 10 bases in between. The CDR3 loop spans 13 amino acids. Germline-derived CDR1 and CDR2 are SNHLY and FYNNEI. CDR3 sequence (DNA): TGTGCCAGCATCTACGACAGTAACTATGGCTACACCTTC. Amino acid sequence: CASIYDSNYGYTF. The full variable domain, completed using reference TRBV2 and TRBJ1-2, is EPEVTQTPSHQVTQMGQEVILRCVPISNHLYFYWYRQILGQKVEFLVSFYNNEISEKSEIFDDQFSVERPDGSNFTLKIRSTKLEDSAMYFCASIYDSNYGYTFGSGTRLTVV.

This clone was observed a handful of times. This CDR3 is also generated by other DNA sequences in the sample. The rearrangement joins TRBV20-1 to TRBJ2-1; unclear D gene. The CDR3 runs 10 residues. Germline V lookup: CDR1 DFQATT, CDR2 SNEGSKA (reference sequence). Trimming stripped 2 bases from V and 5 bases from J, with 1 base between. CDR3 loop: CSARHNEQFF. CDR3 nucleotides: TGCAGTGCTAGACACAATGAGCAGTTCTTC.